Given below is one TCR beta chain in context. Original processing methods: Amplification with reference gene primers provided the estimates of nucleated cell counts. Clones were sequenced by immunoSEQ multiplex PCR, and TCRdb holds only the in-frame ones, with some missing. The V and J calls and the clone size are those of that table, but D and trimming were determined from the DNA. This repertoire shows under 150,000 clones, approximately 81% found once; its top ten account for more than 1.2%. The sample comes from a study of blood T cell repertoires in COVID-19. On the study more broadly: COVID-19 samples collected from the United States, Italy and Spain covered acute and convalescent phases. T cells, B-cell-depleted T cells, or PBMCs provided the cDNA or gDNA that served as material.

The CDR3 runs to 15 residues. V trimming: 6 bases; J trimming: 3 bases; junction bases outside the gene matches: 9. The germline gives CDR1 SEHNR, CDR2 FQNEAQ (reference sequence). Sequences were obtained from peripheral blood. The TCR was taken from a man between 60 and 75 years old with acute or convalescent COVID-19. The chain combines TRBV7-9 with TRBJ2-5, with TRBD1 identical over 8 bases. CDR3: CASSQPQGAEETQYF. The CDR3 DNA reads as TGTGCCAGCAGTCAACCCCAGGGGGCGGAAGAGACCCAGTACTTC.